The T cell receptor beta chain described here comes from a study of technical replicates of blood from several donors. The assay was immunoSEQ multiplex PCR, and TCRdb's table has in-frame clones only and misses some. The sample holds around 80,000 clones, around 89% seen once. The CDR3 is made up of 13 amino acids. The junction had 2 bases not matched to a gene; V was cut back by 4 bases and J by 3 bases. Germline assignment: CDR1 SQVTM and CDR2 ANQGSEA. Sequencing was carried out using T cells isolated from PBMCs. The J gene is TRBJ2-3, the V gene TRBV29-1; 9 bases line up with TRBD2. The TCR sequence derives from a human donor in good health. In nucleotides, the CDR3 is TGCAGCGTTGTTACTAGCGGGACAGATACGCAGTATTTT. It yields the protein CSVVTSGTDTQYF.